The rows below give T cell receptor beta chains drawn from one sample of a study of T cell changes during pregnancy in multiple sclerosis. Profiling relied on immunoSEQ multiplex PCR, and the TCRdb table lists in-frame clones only, not all of them. The data show tens of thousands of clones, 75% to 95% seen once. Sequenced material: CD8+ T cells from peripheral blood mononuclear cells, taken after pregnancy. Source of these receptors: a female donor with multiple sclerosis, enrolled in a pregnancy study. The CDR3 runs from the conserved cysteine through the conserved F or W. Each record gives: V gene, J gene, clone size, D gene, CDR3 protein, CDR3 DNA. D genes are given only for firm matches. Expanded clones are given a class, and other clones once, few, many or no size at all.

v_call: TRBV27
j_call: TRBJ2-7
clone_size: NA
d_call: NA
cdr3_aa: CASSYTINSYEQYF
cdr3_nt: TGTGCCAGCAGTTATACAATAAACTCCTACGAGCAGTACTTC

v_call: TRBV13
j_call: TRBJ2-1
clone_size: NA
d_call: TRBD1
cdr3_aa: CASGLRGLDEQFF
cdr3_nt: TGTGCCAGCGGTCTCAGGGGGCTAGATGAGCAGTTCTTC

v_call: TRBV7-9
j_call: TRBJ1-4
clone_size: NA
d_call: TRBD1
cdr3_aa: CASSFSGQGNEKLFF
cdr3_nt: TGTGCCAGCAGCTTTTCCGGACAGGGGAATGAAAAACTGTTTTTT

v_call: TRBV7-8
j_call: TRBJ2-1
clone_size: NA
d_call: TRBD2
cdr3_aa: CASSQRGSYNEQFF
cdr3_nt: TGTGCCAGCAGCCAGCGGGGCTCCTACAATGAGCAGTTCTTC

v_call: TRBV4-1
j_call: TRBJ2-2
clone_size: NA
d_call: TRBD2
cdr3_aa: CAGGASGRGNTGELFF
cdr3_nt: TGCGCCGGGGGGGCTAGCGGGAGGGGAAACACCGGGGAGCTGTTTTTT

v_call: TRBV9
j_call: TRBJ2-7
clone_size: NA
d_call: TRBD2
cdr3_aa: CASSPHPGLGTYEQYF
cdr3_nt: TGTGCCAGCAGCCCCCACCCGGGACTAGGTACCTACGAGCAGTACTTC

v_call: TRBV7-9
j_call: TRBJ2-2
clone_size: NA
d_call: TRBD2
cdr3_aa: CASSLSSGSQTGELFF
cdr3_nt: TGTGCCAGCAGCTTGTCTAGCGGGAGTCAAACCGGGGAGCTGTTTTTT

v_call: TRBV11-2
j_call: TRBJ1-2
clone_size: NA
d_call: NA
cdr3_aa: CASSHGSANYGYTF
cdr3_nt: TGTGCCAGCAGCCACGGGTCCGCCAACTATGGCTACACCTTC

v_call: TRBV15
j_call: TRBJ2-1
clone_size: NA
d_call: TRBD2
cdr3_aa: CATSRDPATSGRAPDNEQFF
cdr3_nt: TGTGCCACCAGCAGAGATCCCGCGACTAGCGGGAGGGCCCCCGACAATGAGCAGTTCTTC

v_call: TRBV5-1
j_call: TRBJ2-1
clone_size: NA
d_call: TRBD2
cdr3_aa: CASSPGLAAYNEQFF
cdr3_nt: TGCGCCAGCAGCCCGGGACTAGCGGCTTACAATGAGCAGTTCTTC

v_call: TRBV28
j_call: TRBJ1-2
clone_size: NA
d_call: NA
cdr3_aa: CASSPLSDRSGYTF
cdr3_nt: TGTGCCAGCAGTCCGCTCTCCGACAGGTCCGGCTACACCTTC

v_call: TRBV6-5
j_call: TRBJ1-5
clone_size: NA
d_call: TRBD1
cdr3_aa: CASSPGQGHQPQHF
cdr3_nt: TGTGCCAGCAGCCCCGGACAGGGTCACCAGCCCCAGCATTTT

v_call: TRBV4-1
j_call: TRBJ1-1
clone_size: once
d_call: NA
cdr3_aa: CASSQDRRGAFF
cdr3_nt: TGCGCCAGCAGCCAAGATCGGCGGGGAGCTTTCTTT

v_call: TRBV7-9
j_call: TRBJ1-2
clone_size: NA
d_call: NA
cdr3_aa: CASSLKRDGYTF
cdr3_nt: TGTGCCAGCAGCTTAAAGAGGGATGGCTACACCTTC

v_call: TRBV19
j_call: TRBJ1-2
clone_size: NA
d_call: NA
cdr3_aa: CASSIGTGSLYGYTF
cdr3_nt: TGTGCCAGTAGTATAGGCACAGGGAGTTTATATGGCTACACCTTC

v_call: TRBV21-1
j_call: TRBJ1-2
clone_size: NA
d_call: NA
cdr3_aa: CASSRDRGMYGYTF
cdr3_nt: TGTGCCAGCAGCAGGGACAGGGGTATGTATGGCTACACCTTC

v_call: TRBV6-6
j_call: TRBJ1-2
clone_size: NA
d_call: NA
cdr3_aa: CASSGGQNYGYTF
cdr3_nt: TGTGCCAGCAGCGGGGGGCAGAACTATGGCTACACCTTC

v_call: TRBV9
j_call: TRBJ2-3
clone_size: NA
d_call: TRBD2
cdr3_aa: CASSVAGVIAGAGTDTQYF
cdr3_nt: TGTGCCAGCAGCGTAGCTGGGGTAATAGCGGGAGCAGGCACAGATACGCAGTATTTT

v_call: TRBV13
j_call: TRBJ2-5
clone_size: NA
d_call: NA
cdr3_aa: CASSSRQSQETQYF
cdr3_nt: TGTGCCAGCAGCTCACGACAGAGCCAAGAGACCCAGTACTTC

v_call: TRBV2
j_call: TRBJ1-2
clone_size: NA
d_call: NA
cdr3_aa: CASSAMGLAYGYTF
cdr3_nt: TGTGCCAGCAGTGCTATGGGGCTCGCATATGGCTACACCTTC

v_call: TRBV10-1
j_call: TRBJ1-1
clone_size: NA
d_call: TRBD1
cdr3_aa: CASSETGQGAEAFF
cdr3_nt: TGCGCCAGCAGTGAGACGGGACAGGGGGCTGAAGCTTTCTTT

v_call: TRBV9
j_call: TRBJ1-2
clone_size: NA
d_call: NA
cdr3_aa: CASMGSYGYTF
cdr3_nt: TGTGCCAGCATGGGCAGCTATGGCTACACCTTC

v_call: TRBV2
j_call: TRBJ1-1
clone_size: NA
d_call: NA
cdr3_aa: CASIDRAKNTEAFF
cdr3_nt: TGTGCCAGCATCGACAGAGCAAAGAACACTGAAGCTTTCTTT

v_call: TRBV11-2
j_call: TRBJ2-1
clone_size: few
d_call: NA
cdr3_aa: CASSPIKRFNEQFF
cdr3_nt: TGTGCCAGCAGCCCAATCAAGCGCTTCAATGAGCAGTTCTTC

v_call: TRBV6-6
j_call: TRBJ1-2
clone_size: NA
d_call: TRBD1
cdr3_aa: CASSASGTGYGYTF
cdr3_nt: TGTGCCAGCAGTGCCTCCGGGACAGGGTATGGCTACACCTTC

v_call: TRBV27
j_call: TRBJ1-1
clone_size: NA
d_call: TRBD1
cdr3_aa: CASSLNRGTEAFF
cdr3_nt: TGTGCCAGCAGTTTAAACAGGGGCACTGAAGCTTTCTTT

v_call: TRBV27
j_call: TRBJ2-1
clone_size: NA
d_call: NA
cdr3_aa: CASSFGGGEQFF
cdr3_nt: TGTGCCAGCAGTTTTGGAGGCGGGGAGCAGTTCTTC

v_call: TRBV11-2
j_call: TRBJ2-2
clone_size: NA
d_call: TRBD2
cdr3_aa: CASSMTSGANTGELFF
cdr3_nt: TGTGCCAGCAGCATGACTAGCGGAGCGAACACCGGGGAGCTGTTTTTT